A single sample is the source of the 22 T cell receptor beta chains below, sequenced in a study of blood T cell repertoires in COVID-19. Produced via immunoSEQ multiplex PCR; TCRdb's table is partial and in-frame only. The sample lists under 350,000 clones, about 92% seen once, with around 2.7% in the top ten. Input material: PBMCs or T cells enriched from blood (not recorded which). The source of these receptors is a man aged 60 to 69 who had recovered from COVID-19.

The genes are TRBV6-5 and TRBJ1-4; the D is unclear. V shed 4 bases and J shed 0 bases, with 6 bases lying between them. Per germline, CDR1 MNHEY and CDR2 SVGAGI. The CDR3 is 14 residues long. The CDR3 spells CASSSTSTNEKLFF. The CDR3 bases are TGTGCCAGCAGTTCCACTTCAACTAATGAAAAACTGTTTTTT.

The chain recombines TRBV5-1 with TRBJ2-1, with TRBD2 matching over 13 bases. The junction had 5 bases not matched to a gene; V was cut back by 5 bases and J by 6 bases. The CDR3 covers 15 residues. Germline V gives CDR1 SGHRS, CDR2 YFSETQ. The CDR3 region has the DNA TGCGCCAGCAGGGACGGACTAGCGGGAGCCAATGAGCAGTTCTTC. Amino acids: CASRDGLAGANEQFF.

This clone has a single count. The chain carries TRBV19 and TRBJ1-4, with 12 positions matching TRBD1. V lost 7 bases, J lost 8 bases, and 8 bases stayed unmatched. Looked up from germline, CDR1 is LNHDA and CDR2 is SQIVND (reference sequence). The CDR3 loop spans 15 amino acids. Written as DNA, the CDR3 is TGTGCCAGTACCAGGGGACAGGGGGCAGGGGAAAAACTGTTTTTT. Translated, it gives CASTRGQGAGEKLFF.

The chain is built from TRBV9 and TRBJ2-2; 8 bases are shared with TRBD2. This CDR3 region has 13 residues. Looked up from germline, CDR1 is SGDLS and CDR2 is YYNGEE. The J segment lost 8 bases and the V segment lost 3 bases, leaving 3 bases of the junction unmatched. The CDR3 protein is CASSGLAKGELFF. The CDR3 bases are TGTGCCAGCAGCGGACTAGCGAAAGGGGAGCTGTTTTTT. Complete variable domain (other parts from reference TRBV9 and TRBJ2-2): DSGVTQTPKHLITATGQRVTLRCSPRSGDLSVYWYQQSLDQGLQFLIQYYNGEERAKGNILERFSAQQFPDLHSELNLSSLELGDSALYFCASSGLAKGELFFGEGSRLTVL.

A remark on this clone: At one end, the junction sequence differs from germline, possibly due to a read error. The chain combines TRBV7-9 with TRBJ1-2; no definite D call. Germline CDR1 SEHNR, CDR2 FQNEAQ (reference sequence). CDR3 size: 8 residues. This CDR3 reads CASSLSHF. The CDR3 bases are TGTGCCAGCAGCTTGTCCCACTTC.

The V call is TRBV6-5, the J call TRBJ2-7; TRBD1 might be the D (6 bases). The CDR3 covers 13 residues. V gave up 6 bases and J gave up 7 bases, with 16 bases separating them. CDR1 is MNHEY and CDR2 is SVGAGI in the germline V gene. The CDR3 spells CASRPDRTGEQYF. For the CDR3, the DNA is TGTGCCAGCAGACCAGACAGGACGGGGGAGCAGTACTTC.

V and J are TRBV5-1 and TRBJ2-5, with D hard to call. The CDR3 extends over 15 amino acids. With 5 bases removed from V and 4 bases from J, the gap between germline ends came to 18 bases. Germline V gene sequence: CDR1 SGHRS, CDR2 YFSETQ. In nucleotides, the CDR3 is TGCGCCAGCAGTTTTAGCCTTGCCATTGGAGAGACCCAGTACTTC. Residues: CASSFSLAIGETQYF.

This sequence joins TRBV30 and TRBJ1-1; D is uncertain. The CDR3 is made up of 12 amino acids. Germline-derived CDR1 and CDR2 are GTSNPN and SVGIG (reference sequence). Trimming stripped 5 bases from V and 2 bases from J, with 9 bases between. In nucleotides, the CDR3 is TGTGCCTGGGGTAGAAGAAACACTGAAGCTTTCTTT. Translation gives CAWGRRNTEAFF.

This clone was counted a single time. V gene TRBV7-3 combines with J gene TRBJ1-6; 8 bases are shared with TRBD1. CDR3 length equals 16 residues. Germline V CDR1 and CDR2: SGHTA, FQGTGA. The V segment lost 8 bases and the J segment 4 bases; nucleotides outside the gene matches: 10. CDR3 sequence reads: CASAESGGAYNSPLHF. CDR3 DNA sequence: TGTGCCAGCGCCGAGTCAGGGGGCGCTTATAATTCACCCCTCCACTTT.

CDR3 region: CATSRDRLSGSTDTQYF. The CDR3 nucleotides are TGTGCCACCAGCAGAGATCGTCTTAGCGGGAGCACAGATACGCAGTATTTT. The chain links TRBV15 to TRBJ2-3; 7 bases map to TRBD2. Germline values: CDR1 LNHNV, CDR2 YYDKDF (reference sequence). Losses at the gene ends were 0 bases for V and 0 bases for J; bases not matched to a gene: 6. This CDR3 has 17 amino acids.

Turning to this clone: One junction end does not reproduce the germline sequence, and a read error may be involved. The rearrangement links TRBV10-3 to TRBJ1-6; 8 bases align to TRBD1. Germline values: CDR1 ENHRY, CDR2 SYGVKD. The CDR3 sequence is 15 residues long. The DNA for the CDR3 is TGTGCCACCAGTGAGGGGGACAGGCATAATTCACCCCTCCACTTT. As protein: CATSEGDRHNSPLHF.

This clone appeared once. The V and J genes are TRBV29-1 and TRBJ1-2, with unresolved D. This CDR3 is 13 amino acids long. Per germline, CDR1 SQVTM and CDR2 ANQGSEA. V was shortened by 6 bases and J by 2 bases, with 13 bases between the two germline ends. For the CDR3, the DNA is TGCAGCGTGTCAGACACGGCCAACTATGGCTACACCTTC. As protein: CSVSDTANYGYTF.

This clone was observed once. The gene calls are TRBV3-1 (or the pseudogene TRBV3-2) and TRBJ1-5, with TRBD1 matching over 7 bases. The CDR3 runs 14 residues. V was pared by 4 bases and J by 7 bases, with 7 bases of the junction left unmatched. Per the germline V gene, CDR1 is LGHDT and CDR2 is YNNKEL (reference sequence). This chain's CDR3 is CASSPSTGNQPQHF. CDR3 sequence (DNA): TGTGCCAGCAGCCCGTCGACAGGGAACCAGCCCCAGCATTTT.

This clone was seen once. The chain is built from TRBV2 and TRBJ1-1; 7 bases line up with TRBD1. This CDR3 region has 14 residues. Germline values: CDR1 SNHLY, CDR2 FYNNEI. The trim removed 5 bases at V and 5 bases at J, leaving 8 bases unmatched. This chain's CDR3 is CASSSYRGKTEAFF. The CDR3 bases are TGTGCCAGCAGTTCGTACAGGGGTAAAACTGAAGCTTTCTTT. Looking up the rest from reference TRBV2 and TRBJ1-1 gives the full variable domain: EPEVTQTPSHQVTQMGQEVILRCVPISNHLYFYWYRQILGQKVEFLVSFYNNEISEKSEIFDDQFSVERPDGSNFTLKIRSTKLEDSAMYFCASSSYRGKTEAFFGQGTRLTVV.

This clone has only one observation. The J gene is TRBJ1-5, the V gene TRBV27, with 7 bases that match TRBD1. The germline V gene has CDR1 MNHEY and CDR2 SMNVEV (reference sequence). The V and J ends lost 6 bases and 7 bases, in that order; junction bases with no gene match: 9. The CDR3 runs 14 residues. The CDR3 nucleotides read TGTGCCAGCAGAAGTCGACAGGGCGGCCAGCCCCAGCATTTT. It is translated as CASRSRQGGQPQHF.

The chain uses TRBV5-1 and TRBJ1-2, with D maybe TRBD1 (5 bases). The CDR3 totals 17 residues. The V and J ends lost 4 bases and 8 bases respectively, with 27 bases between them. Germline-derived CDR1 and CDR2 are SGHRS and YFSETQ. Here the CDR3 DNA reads TGCGCCAGCAGCCCAACCACCGGGGGAGCGTACGCTAGCGGCTACACCTTC. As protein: CASSPTTGGAYASGYTF.

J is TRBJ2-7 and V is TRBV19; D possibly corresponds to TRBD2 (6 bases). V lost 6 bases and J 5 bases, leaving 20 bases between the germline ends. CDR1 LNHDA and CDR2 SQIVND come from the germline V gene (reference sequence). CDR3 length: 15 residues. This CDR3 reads CASSSRTMAAHEQYF. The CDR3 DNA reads TGTGCCAGTAGCAGTAGGACTATGGCGGCCCACGAGCAGTACTTC.

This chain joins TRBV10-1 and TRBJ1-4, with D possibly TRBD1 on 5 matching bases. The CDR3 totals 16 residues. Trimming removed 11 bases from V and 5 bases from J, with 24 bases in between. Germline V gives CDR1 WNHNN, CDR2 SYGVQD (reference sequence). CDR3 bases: TGCGCCCGCAACACCTGGACACCCAGAGGCAATGAAAAACTGTTTTTT. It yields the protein CARNTWTPRGNEKLFF.

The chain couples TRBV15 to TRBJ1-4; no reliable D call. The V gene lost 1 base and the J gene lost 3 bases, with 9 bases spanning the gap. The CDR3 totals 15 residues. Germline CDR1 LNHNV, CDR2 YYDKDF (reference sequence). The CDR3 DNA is TGTGCCACCAGCAGAGCCCGGACTTCTAATGAAAAACTGTTTTTT. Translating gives CATSRARTSNEKLFF.

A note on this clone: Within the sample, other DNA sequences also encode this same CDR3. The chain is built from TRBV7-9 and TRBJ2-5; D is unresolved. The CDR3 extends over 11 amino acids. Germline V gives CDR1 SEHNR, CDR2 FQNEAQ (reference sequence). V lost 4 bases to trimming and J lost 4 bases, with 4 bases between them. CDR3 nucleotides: TGTGCCAGCAGCTCCGGAGAGACCCAGTACTTC. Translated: CASSSGETQYF.

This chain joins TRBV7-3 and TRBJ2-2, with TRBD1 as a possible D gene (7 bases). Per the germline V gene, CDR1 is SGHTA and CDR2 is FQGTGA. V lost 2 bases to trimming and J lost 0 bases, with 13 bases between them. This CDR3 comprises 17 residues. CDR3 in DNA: TGTGCCAGCAGCTTAGGAGGGGGCCACTCGAACACCGGGGAGCTGTTTTTT. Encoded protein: CASSLGGGHSNTGELFF.

The CDR3 nucleotides are TGCGCCAGCAGCTTGGCGGACAGGGCGGCCGGGGAGCTGTTTTTT. It yields the protein CASSLADRAAGELFF. The chain couples TRBV5-1 to TRBJ2-2, with 8 bases aligning to TRBD1. J lost 6 bases, V lost 0 bases, and 4 bases had no gene match. The CDR3 covers 15 residues. Germline V gene sequence: CDR1 SGHRS, CDR2 YFSETQ.